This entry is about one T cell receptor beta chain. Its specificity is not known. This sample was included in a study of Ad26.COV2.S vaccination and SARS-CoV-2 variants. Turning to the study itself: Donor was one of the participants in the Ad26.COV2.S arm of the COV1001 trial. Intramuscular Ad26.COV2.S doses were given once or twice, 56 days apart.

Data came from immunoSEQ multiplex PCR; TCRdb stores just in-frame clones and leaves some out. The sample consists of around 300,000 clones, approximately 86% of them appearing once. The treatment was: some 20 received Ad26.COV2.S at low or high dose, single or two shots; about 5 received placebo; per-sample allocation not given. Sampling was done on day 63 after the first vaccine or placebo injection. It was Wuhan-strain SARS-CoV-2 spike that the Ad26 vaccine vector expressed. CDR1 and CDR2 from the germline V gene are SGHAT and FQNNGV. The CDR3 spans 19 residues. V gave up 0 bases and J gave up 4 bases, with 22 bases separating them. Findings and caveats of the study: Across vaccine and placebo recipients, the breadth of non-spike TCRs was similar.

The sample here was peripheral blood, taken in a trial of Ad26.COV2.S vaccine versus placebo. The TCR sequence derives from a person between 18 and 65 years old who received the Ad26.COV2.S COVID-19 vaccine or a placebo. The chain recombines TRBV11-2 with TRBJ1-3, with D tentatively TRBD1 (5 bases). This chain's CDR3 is CASSLDLRGAVAGGNTIYF. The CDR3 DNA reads TGTGCCAGCAGCTTAGATCTTCGAGGGGCGGTAGCGGGCGGAAACACCATATATTTT.